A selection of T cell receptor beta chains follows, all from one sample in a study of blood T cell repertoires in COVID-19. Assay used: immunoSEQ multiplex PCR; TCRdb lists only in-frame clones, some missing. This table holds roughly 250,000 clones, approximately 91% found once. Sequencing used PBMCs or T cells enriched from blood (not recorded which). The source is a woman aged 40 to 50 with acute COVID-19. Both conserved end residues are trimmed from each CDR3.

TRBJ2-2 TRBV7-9 ASSSQRRGAITGELF
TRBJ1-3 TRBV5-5 ASSLNVRGSLVTGNTIY
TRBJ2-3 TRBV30 AGHGTSGTDTQY
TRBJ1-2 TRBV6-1 ASSEVHRVAGGYT
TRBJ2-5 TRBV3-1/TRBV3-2 ASSQDPPVKTQY
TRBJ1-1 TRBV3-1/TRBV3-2 ASSHRGSEAF
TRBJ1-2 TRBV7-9 ASSLAGAGGGDT
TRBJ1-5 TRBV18 ASSPPGQGARGNQPQH
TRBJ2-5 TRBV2 ASSLGVETQY
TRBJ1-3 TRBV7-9 ASLESGNTIY
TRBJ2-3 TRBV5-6 ASSRGLLSTDTQY
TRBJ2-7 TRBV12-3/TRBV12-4 ASSFRELGEQY
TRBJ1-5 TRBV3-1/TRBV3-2 ASNQGTRGSQPQH
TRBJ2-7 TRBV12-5 ASGYNRGQSYEQY
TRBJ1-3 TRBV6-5 ASKIRGAGNTIY
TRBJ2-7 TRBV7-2 ASSLTGRTGTYEQY
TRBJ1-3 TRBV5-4 ASSLWSGGDPRGNTIY
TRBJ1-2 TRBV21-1 ASSAGVNYGYT
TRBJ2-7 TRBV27 ASSSVYEQY
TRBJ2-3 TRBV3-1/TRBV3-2 ASSRKGDTDTQY
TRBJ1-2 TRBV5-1 ASRPTGAGHGYT
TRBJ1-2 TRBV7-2 ASSLVGTGINYGYT
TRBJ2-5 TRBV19 ASSTSGTNQETQY
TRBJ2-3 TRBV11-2 ASSLRLVGGATDTQY
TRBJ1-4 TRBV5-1 ASSFRDRGEKLF
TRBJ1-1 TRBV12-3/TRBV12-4 ASSPGPLGAF
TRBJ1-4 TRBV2 ASSYRFQGSTNEKLF
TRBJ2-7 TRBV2 ASGRDRIYEQY
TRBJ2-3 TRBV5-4 ASSRSSGRSADTQY
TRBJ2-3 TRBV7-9 ASSFLGVASGGGDTQY
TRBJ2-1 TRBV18 ASSRGLANYNEQF
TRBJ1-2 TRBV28 ASSPERQGNYGYT
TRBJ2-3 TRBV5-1 ASSLGQGPSDTQY
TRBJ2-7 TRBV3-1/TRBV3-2 ASSQDWDNPYEQY
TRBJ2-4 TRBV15 ATSRTGAQNIQY
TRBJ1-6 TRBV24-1 ATSDGTDSQHYNSPLH
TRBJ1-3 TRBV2 ASSISGPGNTIY
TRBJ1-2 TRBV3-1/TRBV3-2 ASSQDTPEFYGYT
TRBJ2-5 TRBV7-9 ASSMDRGLQETQY
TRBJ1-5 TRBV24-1 ATSRGGGGNQPQH
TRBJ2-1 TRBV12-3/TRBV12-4 ASSLSGSEEQF
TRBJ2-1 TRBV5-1 ASSLWGQSSYNEQF
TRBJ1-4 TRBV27 ASSLQGLLREKLF
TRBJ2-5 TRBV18 ASSPGGQGETQY
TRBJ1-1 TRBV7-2 ASSSRDRGRAEAF
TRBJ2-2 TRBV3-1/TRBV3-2 ASSQGLGARTGELF
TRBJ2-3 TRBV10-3 AIRLGTVGDTQY
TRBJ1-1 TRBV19 ASSIPHGTGGAF
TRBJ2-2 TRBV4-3 ASSQGGGANTGELF
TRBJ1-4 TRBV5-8 ASSLGQGATNEKLF
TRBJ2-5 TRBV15 ATSREGTSGRETQY
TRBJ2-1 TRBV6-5 ASRRLAGAGEQF
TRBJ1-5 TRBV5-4 ASSLGGSNQPQH
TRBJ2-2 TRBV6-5 ATRLAGGTGELF
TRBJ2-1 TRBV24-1 ATSDAGTSGREQF
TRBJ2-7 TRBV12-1 ASSLRPGQTTYEQY
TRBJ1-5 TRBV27 ASSPYRVRQPQH